The clone carrying this T cell receptor beta chain is a singleton in its sample. A much larger clone differs by one base, so this may be a read error. These data originate in a study of blood T cell repertoires in COVID-19. About the study: Sites in the United States, Italy and Spain provided acute and convalescent COVID-19 samples.

Trimming stripped 3 bases from V and 11 bases from J, with 20 bases between. The CDR3 is 15 residues long. Germline CDR1 is LGHDT and CDR2 is YNNKEL (reference sequence). Under the authors' procedure: Estimates of nucleated cell counts were drawn from the amplification of reference gene primers. Clones were read by immunoSEQ multiplex PCR, and TCRdb kept only the in-frame ones, dropping some. D and trimming come from the DNA, and the V and J calls and clone size come from that table. The profile shows fewer than 15,000 clones, approximately 90% of them singletons. V is TRBV3-1 (or the pseudogene TRBV3-2) and J is TRBJ1-5, with TRBD1 as a possible D gene (6 bases). Sequencing was done on a sample of peripheral blood. The TCR was taken from a human donor in a cohort sampled during active COVID-19. The CDR3 is CASSQEDSVGWAQHF. Written as DNA, the CDR3 is TGTGCCAGCAGCCAGGAGGACAGTGTGGGTTGGGCCCAGCATTTT.